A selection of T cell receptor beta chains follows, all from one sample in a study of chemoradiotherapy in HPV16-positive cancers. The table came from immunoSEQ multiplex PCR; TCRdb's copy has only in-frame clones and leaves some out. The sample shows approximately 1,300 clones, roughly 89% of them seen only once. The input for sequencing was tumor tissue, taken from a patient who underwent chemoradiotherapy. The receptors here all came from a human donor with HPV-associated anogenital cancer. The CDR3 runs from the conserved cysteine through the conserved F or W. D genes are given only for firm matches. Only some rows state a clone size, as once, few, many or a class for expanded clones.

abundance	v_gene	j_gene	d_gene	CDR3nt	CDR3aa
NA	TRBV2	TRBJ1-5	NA	TGTGCCAGCAGTGGGAGGACCGTCGGAAGCAATCAGCCCCAGCATTTT	CASSGRTVGSNQPQHF
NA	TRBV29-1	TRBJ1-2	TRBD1	TGCAGCGCCGGACAGGGGATGGGGGGCTACACCTTC	CSAGQGMGGYTF
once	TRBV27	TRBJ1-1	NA	TGTGCCAGCAGTACCGGGCCCCCGCGCACTGAAGCTTTCTTT	CASSTGPPRTEAFF
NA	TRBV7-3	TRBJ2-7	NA	TGTGCCAGCAGCTTAGTCCCGCTTACGGGGGAGCAGTACTTC	CASSLVPLTGEQYF
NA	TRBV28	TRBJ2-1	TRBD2	TGTGCCAGCAGTACCCCTCGGGGCGGGGGGGAGAATGAGCAGTTCTTC	CASSTPRGGGENEQFF
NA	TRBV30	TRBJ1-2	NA	TGTGCCTGGAGGGGCTATGGCTACACCTTC	CAWRGYGYTF
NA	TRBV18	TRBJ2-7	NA	TGTGCCAGCTCACCACCGGGCAGGCTCTACGAGCAGTACTTC	CASSPPGRLYEQYF
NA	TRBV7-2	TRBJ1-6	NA	TGTGCCAGCAGCTTAGTCCCAGGTTCCGATTCACCCCTCCACTTT	CASSLVPGSDSPLHF
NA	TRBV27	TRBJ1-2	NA	TGTGCCAGCAGTTTGCACATCAAAGAACCCGGGGGGAATTACTATGGCTACACCTTC	CASSLHIKEPGGNYYGYTF
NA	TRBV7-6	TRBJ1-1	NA	TGTGCCAGCAGCTTAGAATTGAACACTGAAGCTTTCTTT	CASSLELNTEAFF
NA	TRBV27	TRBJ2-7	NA	TGTGCCAGCAGTCCCGGATTTGGGTCCTACGAGCAGTACTTC	CASSPGFGSYEQYF
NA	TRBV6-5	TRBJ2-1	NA	TGTGCCAGCAGTTCAAACTACGGACTTCGGAGTGAGCAGTTCTTC	CASSSNYGLRSEQFF
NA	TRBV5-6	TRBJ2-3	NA	TGTGCCAGCAGCTTGCCCGCCATGGCTACTTTAAGCACAGATACGCAGTATTTT	CASSLPAMATLSTDTQYF
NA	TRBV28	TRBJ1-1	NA	TGTGCCAGCAGTTTAGTCCAGGGTGGGCATCCAGCTTTCTTT	CASSLVQGGHPAFF